This T cell receptor beta chain was sequenced for a study of cytomegalovirus exposure and HLA in healthy donors (dated by TCRdb to about 2017). With respect to the entire study: According to an earlier analysis of a few hundred of the donors, 150 million to 200 million T cells yielded roughly 110 million unique TCR beta sequences and around 300 Gb of sequence data. The genetic ancestry cluster associated with self-reported Caucasian donors included 81% of the 350 to 500 genotyped donors. Every discovery cohort repertoire had been produced on one sequencing platform. Typing coverage differed by locus: A, B, C, DRB1 and DQB1 were typed in about 629-640 donors, DQA1 in roughly 500, DPA1 in over 600, and DPB1 in 450 to 480. An early release covering some 640 HLA-typed donors comprised about 320 gigabases of sequencing data and 85 million to 100 million unique TCR sequences. In a later genetic analysis, genome-wide SNP genotypes for about 55% of the roughly 700 donors were used, and that subset was treated as a discovery cohort. The study combined high-throughput TCR immunosequencing, statistical association of individual TCRs with disease status, and machine learning to predict cytomegalovirus infection status. Alongside the repertoire data, information on donor age, sex, ethnicity and CMV serostatus was compiled. Class I and class II HLA loci were covered by the typing at four-digit resolution. A separate validation cohort of roughly 120 different subjects was used in addition to the approximately 670-subject first cohort. Rather than drawing on any new phenotypic data, the later analysis identified candidate immune exposures from TCR beta sequences and the way those sequences occurred across donors. The study was designed to test whether signatures of past pathogen exposure could be identified by cataloging public T cell receptors. Across 398 genotyped donors of the cohort, an average of about 240,000 unique TCR beta nucleotide sequences per donor were sequenced, and 15% to 20% of those sequences were non-productive. A handful of DR-DQ haplotypes were handled as single units for association and clustering because linkage in the cohort was strong. The study used immunosequencing to profile the T cell repertoires of under 700 subjects and linked those repertoires to cytomegalovirus serostatus. In a later analysis, previously published TCR beta repertoires from several hundred donors were re-analyzed and high-resolution HLA genotyping was added so that TCR occurrence patterns could be studied. An earlier analysis of about 620 of the donors applied high-throughput TCR beta sequencing to assess whether each TCR beta V gene segment acted as functional or pseudogenic.

Paper-wide results and their limitations: Across donors, most TCR sequences were observed very rarely, whereas some public TCRs were present in many individuals. In a later analysis, 16,951 TCR beta sequences were associated with specific HLA alleles at a false discovery rate of 0.05. An association between a missense DCLRE1C variant and V-gene and J-gene trimming of TCR beta chains was found in a later genetic analysis and replicated in an independent cohort. In this cohort, only TCR beta chains were sequenced, and detectable features were limited by the absence of alpha or paired-chain data. In vitro tests confirmed that a few of the cytomegalovirus-associated TCR beta chains recognize cytomegalovirus antigens. The study gave a list of 150 to 200 TCR beta chains associated with cytomegalovirus. The presence/absence analyses assumed that sequencing depth was roughly uniform across donors, and that assumption may not be true. A further reported finding was that TCR beta sequences accurately predicted the HLA-A and HLA-B alleles for most subjects in the first cohort. In a later analysis, several top co-occurrence clusters were reported to appear linked to parvovirus B19, influenza, CMV and Epstein-Barr virus. For the cohort, immune exposure information was limited to CMV serostatus. In a later genetic analysis, fewer N-insertions in productive TCRs were reported among donors in an Asian-associated ancestry cluster than the roughly 700-donor mean. Because counts were too low, roughly 17 rarely observed V segments, including chromosome 9 orphons, were left out of the earlier analysis of about 500 of the donors. The sequencing pipeline was judged likely to have produced a cluster of highly shared sequence variants as a technical artifact. Correlated functional status among segregating V segments might reflect linkage disequilibrium, but an unknown experimental factor could not be ruled out. A later analysis found that HLA-associated TCR beta chains were more clonally expanded and had lower generation probabilities than equally common non-associated chains. According to the authors, the approach could potentially be generalized to other disease states and immunological phenotypes. In both the original and validation cohorts, the classifier was reported to diagnose cytomegalovirus status with high specificity and sensitivity. When HLA alleles, especially DR and DQ, strongly co-occurred, attributing TCR associations to individual alleles was difficult. In a later analysis, the rate of TCR association differed among HLA loci, with DRB1 alleles having the most associated TCRs and HLA-C alleles having the fewest. Because HLA typing was unavailable for some donors at each locus, only the typed subset was used in association tests. An earlier analysis of 450 to 750 of the donors showed that most TCR beta V segments appeared in productive rearrangements either about 87% or about 30% of the time, which broadly matched IMGT annotations. Most CMV-associated TCR beta chains appeared to be HLA-restricted in a later analysis, and the HLA associations seemed to be driven largely by CMV exposure.

In total, roughly 710 healthy bone marrow donors made up the cohort. All cohort members were sampled while nominally healthy, although unrecorded immune exposures were likely present. The donor tested CMV seronegative and was one of the 352 seronegative cohort members. Every donor gave a peripheral blood sample, and the peripheral blood mononuclear cells from that sample were used for TCR beta sequencing. Genomic DNA was extracted from the blood cell samples with the Qiagen DNeasy Blood Extraction Kit. Comments on this clone: No cognate antigen has been identified for it. No much larger clonotype is one base removed from it; base qualities were not supplied.

Preparation of the library involved the immunoSEQ multiplex PCR assay. The multiplex PCR relied on a mix of 60 forward primers for TCR Vbeta segments and 13 reverse primers for TCR Jbeta segments. A multiplex PCR assay on genomic DNA amplified the CDR3 region of rearranged TCR beta genes. Amplified TCR beta libraries were sequenced as 87-base-pair reads on the Illumina HiSeq System. The authors processed their data as follows. Across the roughly 700 repertoires, a later analysis counted roughly 77 million unique TCR beta chains, around 11 million of which were shared by at least two donors. A nearest-neighbor algorithm error-corrected the raw reads and collapsed the reads into unique sequences, merging closely related sequences to remove PCR and sequencing errors. V, D and J gene segments were assigned by aligning CDR3 sequences to IMGT reference sequences. For a sequence to be retained, a match of at least six nucleotides to both a V gene segment and a J gene segment was required. A rearrangement was called productive if the CDR3 had no stop codons and remained in frame with V and J, and every other rearrangement was called non-productive. Following IMGT convention, CDR3 was defined as the stretch from the second conserved V-encoded cysteine to the conserved J-encoded phenylalanine. The earlier analysis of about 590 of the donors excluded sequences that lacked an unambiguous match to a single V gene segment. An earlier analysis of fewer than 750 of the donors called V segments functional above 56.7% productive rearrangements and segregating when the between-donor standard deviation exceeded 5%. To diagnose cytomegalovirus status from the catalog of TCR beta chain sequences, a statistical classification framework was built. A later analysis assigned V and J genes by comparing TCR nucleotide sequences with IMGT/GENE-DB human TR gene sequences. The TCRdist pipeline was used in a later analysis to assign CDR3 sequences and most-parsimonious VDJ recombination scenarios. In a later analysis, each TCR beta chain was defined by its CDR3 amino acid sequence together with its V-gene family, and reads lacking a unique V-gene family were excluded. As a way to deal with suspected cross-contamination and a sequencing artifact, a later analysis dropped more than 500 nucleotide sequences that were highly shared and had low generation probability. For each public chain, a later analysis derived a clonal expansion index from normalized ranks of inferred template counts within each repertoire. In a later analysis, generation probabilities were computed using a VDJ recombination model fitted to out-of-frame rearrangements, and the results were checked against IGoR. Hypergeometric tests were used in a later analysis to score TCR-TCR, TCR-HLA and TCR-CMV co-occurrence, with a repertoire-size bias correction applied to the TCR pairs. False discovery rates were estimated in a later analysis by permuting HLA or CMV assignments 20 times. In a later analysis, co-occurring TCRs were grouped using DBSCAN, and TCRdist sequence similarity was added for clustering within HLA-allele-positive subsets. For co-occurrence clustering, repertoires with fewer than 30,000 or more than 120,000 public chains were excluded, along with five or six repertoires with anomalous nucleotide sharing. This is the immuneACCESS table as TCRdb keeps it, with only in-frame sequences that have V and J called. A part of the clones is gone; compared with another copy, unresolved V genes explain less than half, and the rest is unexplained. The D gene and trimming were derived from the DNA, and the V and J assignments and clone size from that table. Across this sample there are roughly 130,000 clones, with over 75% seen only once. Less than 2% of the sample is taken by the ten largest.

The sample was PBMCs. The receptor's source is a man aged 35-49 years in good health and CMV-seronegative.

The CDR3 protein is CASSGTGGGRETQYF. The DNA reads as follows: TGTGCCAGCAGCGGGACAGGGGGTGGCCGAGAGACCCAGTACTTC. Here the chain combines TRBV9 and TRBJ2-5, with TRBD1 identical over 10 junction bases. CDR1 is given as SGDLS and CDR2 as YYNGEE, both from the germline V gene. Clipping removes 3 bases from V and 4 bases from J, with 6 as the unmatched junction base count. The CDR3 goes from the cysteine to the phenylalanine over 15 residues. The kept DNA is CDR3 alone, 45 bases in frame from the first base.